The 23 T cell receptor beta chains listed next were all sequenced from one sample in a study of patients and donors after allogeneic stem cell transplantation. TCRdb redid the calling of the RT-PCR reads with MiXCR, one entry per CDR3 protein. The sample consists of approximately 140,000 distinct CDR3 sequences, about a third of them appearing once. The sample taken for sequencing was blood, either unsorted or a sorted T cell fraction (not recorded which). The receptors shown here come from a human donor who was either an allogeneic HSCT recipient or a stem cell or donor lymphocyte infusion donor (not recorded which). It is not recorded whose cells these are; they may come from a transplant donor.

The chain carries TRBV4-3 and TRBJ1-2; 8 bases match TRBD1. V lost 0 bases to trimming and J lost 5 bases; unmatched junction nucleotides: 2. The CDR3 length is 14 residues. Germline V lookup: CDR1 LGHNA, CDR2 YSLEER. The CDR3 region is CASSQETGEYGYTF. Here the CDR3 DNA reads TGCGCCAGCAGCCAAGAGACAGGGGAATATGGCTACACCTTC.

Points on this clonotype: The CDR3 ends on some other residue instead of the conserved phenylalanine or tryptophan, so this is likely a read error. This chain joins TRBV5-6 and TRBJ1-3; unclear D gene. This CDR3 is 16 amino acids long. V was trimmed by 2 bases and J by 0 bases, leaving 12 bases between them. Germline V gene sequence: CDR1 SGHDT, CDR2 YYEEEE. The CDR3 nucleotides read TGTGCCAGCAGCTTCGTGAGTACGTTCTCTGGAAACACCATATATTTG. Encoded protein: CASSFVSTFSGNTIYL.

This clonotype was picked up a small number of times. CDR3 in amino acids: CASSVHRRGGPSSTDTQYF. The CDR3 coding sequence is TGTGCCAGCAGCGTACACCGGCGGGGGGGCCCCAGTAGCACAGATACGCAGTATTTT. The chain joins TRBV9 to TRBJ2-3; the match to TRBD2 covers 9 bases. V shed 1 base, J shed 0 bases, and the junction held 12 bases outside the gene matches. In germline, CDR1 is SGDLS, CDR2 YYNGEE. The CDR3 loop spans 19 amino acids. Filled out from reference TRBV9 and TRBJ2-3, the complete variable domain reads DSGVTQTPKHLITATGQRVTLRCSPRSGDLSVYWYQQSLDQGLQFLIQYYNGEERAKGNILERFSAQQFPDLHSELNLSSLELGDSALYFCASSVHRRGGPSSTDTQYFGPGTRLTVL.

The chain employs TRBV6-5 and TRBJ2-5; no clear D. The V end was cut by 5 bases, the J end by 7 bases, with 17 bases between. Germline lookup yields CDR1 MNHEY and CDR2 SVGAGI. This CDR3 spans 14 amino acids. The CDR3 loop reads CASSPLTLPGTQYF. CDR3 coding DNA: TGTGCCAGCAGTCCCTTGACACTCCCGGGGACCCAGTACTTC.

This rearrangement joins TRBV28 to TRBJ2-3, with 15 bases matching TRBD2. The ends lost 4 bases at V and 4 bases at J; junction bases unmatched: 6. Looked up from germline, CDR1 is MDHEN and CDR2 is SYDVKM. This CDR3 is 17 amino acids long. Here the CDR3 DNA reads TGTGCCAGCAGTTCCACCCGGACTAGCGGGGGGGCAGATACGCAGTATTTT. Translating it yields CASSSTRTSGGADTQYF. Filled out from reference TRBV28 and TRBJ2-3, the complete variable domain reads DVKVTQSSRYLVKRTGEKVFLECVQDMDHENMFWYRQDPGLGLRLIYFSYDVKMKEKGDIPEGYSVSREKKERFSLILESASTNQTSMYLCASSSTRTSGGADTQYFGPGTRLTVL.

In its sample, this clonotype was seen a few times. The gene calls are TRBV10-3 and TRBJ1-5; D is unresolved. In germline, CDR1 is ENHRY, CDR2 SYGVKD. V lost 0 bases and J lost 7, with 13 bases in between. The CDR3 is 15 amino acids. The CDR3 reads CAISESTGMGQPQHF. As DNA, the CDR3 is TGTGCCATCAGTGAGTCGACGGGGATGGGGCAGCCCCAGCATTTT.

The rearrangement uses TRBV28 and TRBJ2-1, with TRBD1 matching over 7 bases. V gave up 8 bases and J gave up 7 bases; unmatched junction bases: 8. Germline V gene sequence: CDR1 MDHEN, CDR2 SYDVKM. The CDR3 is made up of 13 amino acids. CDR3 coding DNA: TGTGCCAGCGGGAACAGGGGTTTTAATGAGCAGTTCTTC. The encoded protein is CASGNRGFNEQFF.

CDR3 bases: TGCAGTGCTGTATCGGGCGGGGTAGCGACAGATACGCAGTATTTT. Its protein product is CSAVSGGVATDTQYF. This rearrangement joins TRBV20-1 to TRBJ2-3; weak D call: TRBD2 (6 bases). CDR3 length: 15 residues. The ends were cut back, 5 bases at V and 3 bases at J, with 18 bases in the middle. Germline V lookup: CDR1 DFQATT, CDR2 SNEGSKA (reference sequence).

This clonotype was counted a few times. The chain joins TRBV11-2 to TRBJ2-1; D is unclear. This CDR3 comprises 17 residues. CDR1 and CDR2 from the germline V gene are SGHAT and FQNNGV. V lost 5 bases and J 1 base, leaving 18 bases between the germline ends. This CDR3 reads CASSPERLSASYNEQFF. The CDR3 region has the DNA TGTGCCAGCAGCCCGGAGCGCCTGTCAGCTTCCTACAATGAGCAGTTCTTC.

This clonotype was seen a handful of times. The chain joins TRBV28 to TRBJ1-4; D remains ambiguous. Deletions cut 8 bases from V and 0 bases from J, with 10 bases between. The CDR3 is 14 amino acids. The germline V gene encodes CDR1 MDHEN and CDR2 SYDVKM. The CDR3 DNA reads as TGTGCCAGCCTGAGTCTATCAACTAATGAAAAACTGTTTTTT. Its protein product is CASLSLSTNEKLFF. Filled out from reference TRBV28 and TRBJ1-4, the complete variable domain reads DVKVTQSSRYLVKRTGEKVFLECVQDMDHENMFWYRQDPGLGLRLIYFSYDVKMKEKGDIPEGYSVSREKKERFSLILESASTNQTSMYLCASLSLSTNEKLFFGSGTQLSVL.

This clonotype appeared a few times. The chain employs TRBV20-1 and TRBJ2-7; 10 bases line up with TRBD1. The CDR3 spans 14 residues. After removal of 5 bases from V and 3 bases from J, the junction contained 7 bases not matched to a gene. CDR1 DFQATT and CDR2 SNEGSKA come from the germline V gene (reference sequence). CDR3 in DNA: TGCAGTGCTCGGAACCGGGACAGGGGCTACGAGCAGTACTTC. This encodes CSARNRDRGYEQYF.

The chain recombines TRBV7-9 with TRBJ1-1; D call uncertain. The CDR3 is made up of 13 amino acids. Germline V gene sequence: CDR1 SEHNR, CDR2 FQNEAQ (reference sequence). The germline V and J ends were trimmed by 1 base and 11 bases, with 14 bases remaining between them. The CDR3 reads CASSLDSPDGAFF. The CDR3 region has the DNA TGTGCCAGCAGCTTAGACTCGCCGGACGGCGCTTTCTTT. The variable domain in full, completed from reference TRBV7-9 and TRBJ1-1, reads DTGVSQNPRHKITKRGQNVTFRCDPISEHNRLYWYRQTLGQGPEFLTYFQNEAQLEKSRLLSDRFSAERPKGSFSTLEIQRTEQGDSAMYLCASSLDSPDGAFFGQGTRLTVV.

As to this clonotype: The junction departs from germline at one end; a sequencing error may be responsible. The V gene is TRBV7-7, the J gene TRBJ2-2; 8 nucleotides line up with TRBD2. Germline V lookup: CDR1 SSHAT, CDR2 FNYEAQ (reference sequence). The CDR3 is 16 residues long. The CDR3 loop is CASSPSGGSNTGELFF. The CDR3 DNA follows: TGTGCTAGCAGCCCCAGCGGGGGTTCGAACACCGGGGAGCTGTTTTTT.

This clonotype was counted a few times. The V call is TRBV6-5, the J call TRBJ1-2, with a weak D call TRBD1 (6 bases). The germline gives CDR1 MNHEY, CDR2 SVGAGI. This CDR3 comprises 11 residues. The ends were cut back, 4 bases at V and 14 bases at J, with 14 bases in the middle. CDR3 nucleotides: TGTGCCAGCAGTTCGCCGGGGACAAAGACCTTC. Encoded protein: CASSSPGTKTF.

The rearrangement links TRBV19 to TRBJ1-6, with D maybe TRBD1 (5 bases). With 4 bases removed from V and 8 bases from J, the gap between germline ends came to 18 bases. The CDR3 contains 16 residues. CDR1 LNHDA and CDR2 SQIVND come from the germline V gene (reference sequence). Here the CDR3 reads CASSTYSGAGDSPLHF. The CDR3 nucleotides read TGTGCCAGTAGTACCTACTCCGGGGCCGGGGATTCACCCCTCCACTTT.

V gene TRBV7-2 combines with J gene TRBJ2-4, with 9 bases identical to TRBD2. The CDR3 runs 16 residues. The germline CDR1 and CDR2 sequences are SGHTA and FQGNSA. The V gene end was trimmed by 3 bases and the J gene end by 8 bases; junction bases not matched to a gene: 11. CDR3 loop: CASSFGTSSIGYIQYF. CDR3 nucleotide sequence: TGTGCCAGCAGCTTCGGGACTAGCAGTATTGGGTACATTCAGTACTTC.

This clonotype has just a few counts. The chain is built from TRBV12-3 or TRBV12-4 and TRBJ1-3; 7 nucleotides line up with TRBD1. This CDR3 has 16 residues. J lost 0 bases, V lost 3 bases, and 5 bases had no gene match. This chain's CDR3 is CASSFWPGGSGNTIYF. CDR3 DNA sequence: TGTGCCAGCAGTTTCTGGCCAGGGGGCTCTGGAAACACCATATATTTT.

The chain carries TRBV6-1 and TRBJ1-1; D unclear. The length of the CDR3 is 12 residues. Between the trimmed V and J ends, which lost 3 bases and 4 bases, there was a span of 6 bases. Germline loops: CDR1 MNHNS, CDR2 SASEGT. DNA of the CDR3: TGTGCCAGCAGTGAGGGAACCACTGAAGCTTTCTTT. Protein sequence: CASSEGTTEAFF.

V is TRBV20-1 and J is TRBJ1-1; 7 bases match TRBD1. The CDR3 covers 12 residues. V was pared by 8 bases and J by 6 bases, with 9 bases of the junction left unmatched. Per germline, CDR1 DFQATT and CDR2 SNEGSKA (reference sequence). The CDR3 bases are TGCAGTTCAGGGAGGGGGCACGCTGAAGCTTTCTTT. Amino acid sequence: CSSGRGHAEAFF.

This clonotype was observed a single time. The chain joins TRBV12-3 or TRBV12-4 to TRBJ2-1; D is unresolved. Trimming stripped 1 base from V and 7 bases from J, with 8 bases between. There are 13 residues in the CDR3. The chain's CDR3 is CASSLVPANEQFF. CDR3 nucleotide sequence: TGTGCCAGCAGTTTAGTCCCCGCTAATGAGCAGTTCTTC.

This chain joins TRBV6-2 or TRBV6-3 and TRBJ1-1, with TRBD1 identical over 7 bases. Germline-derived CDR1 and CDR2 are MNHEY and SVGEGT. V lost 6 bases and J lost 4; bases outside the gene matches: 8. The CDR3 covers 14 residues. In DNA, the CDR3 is TGTGCCAGCAGACGTCCGGACAGGCCCACTGAAGCTTTCTTT. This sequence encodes CASRRPDRPTEAFF.

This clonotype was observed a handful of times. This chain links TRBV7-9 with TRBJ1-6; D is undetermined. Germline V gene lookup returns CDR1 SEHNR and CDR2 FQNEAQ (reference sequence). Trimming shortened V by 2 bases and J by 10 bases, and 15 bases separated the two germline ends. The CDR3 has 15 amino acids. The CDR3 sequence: CASSLLHGQDSPLHF. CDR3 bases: TGTGCCAGCAGCTTATTACACGGGCAAGACTCACCCCTCCACTTT.

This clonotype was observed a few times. The CDR3 sequence: CASSTSTGLNTEAFF. The CDR3, as DNA: TGTGCCAGCAGCACTTCTACAGGGTTGAACACTGAAGCTTTCTTT. The V and J genes are TRBV9 and TRBJ1-1, with D maybe TRBD1 (6 bases). Germline-derived CDR1 and CDR2 are SGDLS and YYNGEE. The CDR3 length is 15 residues. The ends were cut back, 4 bases at V and 0 bases at J, with 13 bases in the middle.